Following are 27 T cell receptor beta chains from one sample sequenced in a study of blood T cells in healthy people across ages. Together with a sample-barcoded 5' primer, a J-beta primer mix was included in a second PCR lasting about 7 to 12 cycles. TCRdb re-called the 5' RACE reads through MiXCR, storing one row per CDR3 protein. The data hold around 800,000 distinct CDR3 sequences, with 50% to 65% observed a single time. The sequenced sample was blood. The receptors shown here come from an elderly man in good health.

This clonotype has only a few counts. The V gene is TRBV20-1, the J gene TRBJ2-6; 9 bases match TRBD2. The V and J ends lost 0 bases and 2 bases, in that order; junction bases with no gene match: 5. CDR3 size: 17 residues. In germline, CDR1 is DFQATT, CDR2 SNEGSKA (reference sequence). Written as DNA, the CDR3 is TGCAGTGCTAGAGATCCCCTAGCGGGAACTGGGGCCAACGTCCTGACTTTC. Translation gives CSARDPLAGTGANVLTF.

The rearrangement joins TRBV28 to TRBJ2-3; D not certain. The V end lost 4 bases, the J end lost 1 base, and 12 bases lay between the germline ends. The length of the CDR3 is 15 residues. Germline loops: CDR1 MDHEN, CDR2 SYDVKM. CDR3 protein: CASSSLGKGTDTQYF. The CDR3 coding sequence is TGTGCCAGCAGTTCTCTAGGGAAGGGCACAGATACGCAGTATTTT.

V is TRBV4-1 and J is TRBJ2-5; weak D call: TRBD1 (6 bases). Germline V gives CDR1 MGHRA, CDR2 YSYEKL. V gave up 6 bases and J gave up 3 bases, with 17 bases separating them. CDR3 size: 15 residues. The CDR3 here is CASRVTGTREETQYF. CDR3 in DNA: TGCGCCAGCAGGGTCACCGGGACACGTGAAGAGACCCAGTACTTC.

In its sample, this clonotype was seen a few times. V is TRBV20-1 and J is TRBJ2-7, with D perhaps being TRBD1 or TRBD2 (6 bases each). Per germline, CDR1 DFQATT and CDR2 SNEGSKA (reference sequence). The CDR3 contains 15 residues. V lost 2 bases to trimming and J lost 0 bases, with 14 bases between them. CDR3 sequence reads: CSARPRRGSSYEQYF. CDR3 bases: TGCAGTGCTAGACCTCGGAGGGGGAGCTCCTACGAGCAGTACTTC.

V is TRBV6-1 and J is TRBJ2-4; 12 bases match TRBD2. The germline V gene has CDR1 MNHNS and CDR2 SASEGT. Trimming removed 1 base from V and 0 bases from J; junction bases left unmatched: 10. This CDR3 is 20 amino acids long. CDR3: CASSEDGASGRGGAKNIQYF. CDR3 nucleotides: TGTGCCAGCAGTGAAGATGGGGCTAGCGGGAGGGGGGGAGCCAAAAACATTCAGTACTTC.

This clonotype has more than one count but fewer than ten. The rearrangement uses TRBV6-6 and TRBJ1-1, with 8 bases matching TRBD1. The germline V gene has CDR1 MNHNY and CDR2 SVGAGI (reference sequence). There are 15 residues in the CDR3. V was pared by 6 bases and J by 0 bases, with 6 bases of the junction left unmatched. This CDR3 is CASRTGQGVNTEAFF. The CDR3 DNA is TGTGCCAGCAGGACCGGACAGGGAGTGAACACTGAAGCTTTCTTT.

The gene calls are TRBV5-1 and TRBJ2-1, with a possible D match to TRBD2 (6 bases). Germline V gene sequence: CDR1 SGHRS, CDR2 YFSETQ. This CDR3 is built from 13 residues. V was trimmed by 3 bases and J by 6 bases, leaving 10 bases between them. The CDR3 nucleotides read TGCGCCAGCAGCTCCGGAGGGTCCAATGAGCAGTTCTTC. Translated: CASSSGGSNEQFF.

The chain joins TRBV6-2 or TRBV6-3 to TRBJ1-5; no clear D gene. Between the trimmed V and J ends, which lost 0 bases and 7 bases, there was a span of 4 bases. The germline gives CDR1 MNHEY, CDR2 SVGEGT. CDR3 length equals 12 residues. Written as DNA, the CDR3 is TGTGCCAGCAGTTACTCTATCCAGCCCCAGCATTTT. It yields the protein CASSYSIQPQHF.

This chain links TRBV5-1 with TRBJ2-1; D call uncertain. The DNA end lines up better with TRBJ2-7; the J call may be wrong. This CDR3 is 12 amino acids long. The germline CDR1 and CDR2 sequences are SGHRS and YFSETQ. In DNA form, the CDR3 reads TGCGCCAGCAGCCCCACAAGCAATGAGCAGTACTTC. Its translation: CASSPTSNEQYF.

The J gene is TRBJ2-4, the V gene TRBV6-2 or TRBV6-3; perhaps TRBD2 as D (5 bases). The germline CDR1 and CDR2 sequences are MNHEY and SVGEGT. V dropped 6 bases and J dropped 8 bases, with 17 bases sitting between them. The CDR3 extends over 14 amino acids. CDR3 amino acids: CASSPWVSEDIQYF. CDR3 DNA: TGTGCCAGCAGCCCATGGGTCTCGGAGGACATTCAGTACTTC.

The chain employs TRBV5-6 and TRBJ2-5; 7 bases are a match to TRBD2. This CDR3 has 14 amino acids. Germline values: CDR1 SGHDT, CDR2 YYEEEE. The trim removed 4 bases at V and 11 bases at J, leaving 14 bases unmatched. CDR3 amino acids: CASSGLIREGEQYF. Here the CDR3 DNA reads TGTGCCAGCAGCGGCCTCATCAGGGAGGGTGAGCAGTACTTC.

This sequence joins TRBV7-3 and TRBJ2-3; 9 bases agree with TRBD2. Trimming removed 0 bases from V and 6 bases from J; junction bases left unmatched: 7. The CDR3 runs to 16 residues. CDR1 and CDR2 (germline): SGHTA, FQGTGA. CDR3 nucleotide sequence: TGTGCCAGCAGCTTAACTTGGCTAGCGGGGCGGGATACGCAGTATTTT. Translating it yields CASSLTWLAGRDTQYF.

The chain uses TRBV29-1 and TRBJ2-5; TRBD2 matches 9 bases. The J segment lost 11 bases and the V segment lost 4 bases, leaving 5 bases of the junction unmatched. The CDR3 sequence is 11 residues long. Germline V gene data show CDR1 as SQVTM and CDR2 as ANQGSEA. CDR3 sequence: CSVGVAGEQYF. For the CDR3, the DNA is TGCAGCGTTGGGGTAGCGGGAGAGCAGTACTTC.

The CDR3 sequence: CASSLAYVANHYEQYF. The CDR3 DNA reads TGTGCCAGCAGCTTGGCCTACGTGGCTAATCACTACGAGCAGTACTTC. The chain employs TRBV5-6 and TRBJ2-4; D call uncertain. The better agreement between TRBJ2-7 and the DNA end casts doubt on the J call. The CDR3 has 16 residues. Germline V gene lookup returns CDR1 SGHDT and CDR2 YYEEEE.

This clonotype was detected only a few times. The CDR3 protein is CASSQTRLGLGYGYTF. CDR3 sequence (DNA): TGTGCCAGCAGCCAAACCAGGCTAGGACTTGGCTATGGCTACACCTTC. This chain links TRBV3-1 with TRBJ1-2, with no clear D. The length of the CDR3 is 16 residues. Between the trimmed V and J ends, which lost 2 bases and 4 bases, there was a span of 17 bases. Germline V gene data show CDR1 as LGHDT and CDR2 as YNNKEL (reference sequence).

This clonotype was picked up a small number of times. This chain connects TRBV28 to TRBJ2-7; D is perhaps TRBD2 (5 bases). Germline CDR1 is MDHEN and CDR2 is SYDVKM. This CDR3 is 14 amino acids long. V lost 3 bases and J lost 0, with 9 bases in between. The CDR3 sequence: CASSFGVSSYEQYF. DNA for the CDR3: TGTGCCAGCAGTTTCGGGGTTAGCTCCTACGAGCAGTACTTC.

This chain links TRBV5-1 with TRBJ2-3, with TRBD2 matching over 8 bases. CDR3 length: 15 residues. V gave up 2 bases and J gave up 2 bases; unmatched junction bases: 4. CDR1 is SGHRS and CDR2 is YFSETQ in the germline V gene. The CDR3 DNA sequence: TGCGCCAGCAGCTTTATAGCGGGGTCCACAGATACGCAGTATTTT. Protein product: CASSFIAGSTDTQYF.

The rearrangement uses TRBV10-3 and TRBJ2-5; 7 nucleotides match TRBD2. The V gene end was trimmed by 0 bases and the J gene end by 12 bases; junction bases not matched to a gene: 10. The CDR3 contains 14 residues. Germline V gene sequence: CDR1 ENHRY, CDR2 SYGVKD. The CDR3 sequence is CAISESGGGPFKYF. DNA for the CDR3: TGTGCCATCAGTGAGTCGGGGGGAGGGCCGTTCAAGTACTTC.

The sample holds many counts of this clonotype. The rearrangement links TRBV12-3 or TRBV12-4 to TRBJ2-1; D call uncertain. CDR3 length: 16 residues. The ends were cut back, 5 bases at V and 0 bases at J, with 14 bases in the middle. CDR3 in DNA: TGTGCCAGCAGTCCCCCGGACCCTCCCTCCTACAATGAGCAGTTCTTC. Translating gives CASSPPDPPSYNEQFF.

The CDR3 here is CASSNSGGLYNEQFF. In nucleotides, the CDR3 is TGTGCCAGCAGCAATAGCGGGGGGCTCTACAATGAGCAGTTCTTC. The chain has TRBV7-8 and TRBJ2-1, with TRBD2 matching over 10 bases. CDR1 is SGHVS and CDR2 is FQNEAQ in the germline V gene. The trim removed 5 bases at V and 3 bases at J, leaving 4 bases unmatched. The CDR3 runs 15 residues.

The chain uses TRBV29-1 and TRBJ2-5; 10 bases are a match to TRBD2. The junction had 9 bases not matched to a gene; V was cut back by 6 bases and J by 5 bases. The CDR3 is made up of 14 amino acids. The germline CDR1 and CDR2 sequences are SQVTM and ANQGSEA. The CDR3 DNA reads TGCAGCGTCCCTTCTAGCGGGAGTATTGAGACCCAGTACTTC. Translated, it gives CSVPSSGSIETQYF.

This chain joins TRBV28 and TRBJ1-2; D is unresolved. V was shortened by 3 bases and J by 7 bases, with 9 bases between the two germline ends. Germline values: CDR1 MDHEN, CDR2 SYDVKM. The CDR3 spans 12 residues. DNA for the CDR3: TGTGCCAGCAGTTTGACCTTAGGTGGCTACACCTTC. This encodes CASSLTLGGYTF.

This clonotype was recorded a few times. In DNA form, the CDR3 reads TGCGCCAGCAGCTTGGATAGCGGGAGCAAGGGGAGAGACGCGTATTTT. Translation gives CASSLDSGSKGRDAYF. The J gene is TRBJ2-3, the V gene TRBV5-1; 9 nucleotides align to TRBD2. The V segment lost 0 bases and the J segment 14 bases; nucleotides outside the gene matches: 16. This CDR3 region has 16 residues. Looked up from germline, CDR1 is SGHRS and CDR2 is YFSETQ.

The chain is built from TRBV5-1 and TRBJ2-2; D gene uncertain. Germline V gene lookup returns CDR1 SGHRS and CDR2 YFSETQ. V dropped 4 bases and J dropped 2 bases, with 15 bases sitting between them. The CDR3 totals 16 residues. CDR3 amino acids: CASSPAGTVNTGELFF. CDR3 bases: TGCGCCAGCAGCCCGGCTGGCACAGTTAACACCGGGGAGCTGTTTTTT.

The chain recombines TRBV29-1 with TRBJ2-3; D may be TRBD1 or TRBD2 (7 bases each). Trimming took off 6 bases at V and 0 bases at J, with 13 bases between the two ends. CDR1 is SQVTM, CDR2 ANQGSEA, per germline. The CDR3 sequence is 14 residues long. The CDR3, as DNA: TGCAGCGTGGGGGAGGGGGCTAGCACAGATACGCAGTATTTT. Translation gives CSVGEGASTDTQYF.

The rearrangement links TRBV7-3 to TRBJ2-1, with a weak D call TRBD1 (6 bases). The CDR3 has 15 residues. Per germline, CDR1 SGHTA and CDR2 FQGTGA. Trimming stripped 1 base from V and 9 bases from J, with 16 bases between. The CDR3 DNA reads TGTGCCAGCAGCTTAATGGGGACAAAACTTGGTGAGCAGTTCTTC. Residues: CASSLMGTKLGEQFF. Full variable domain (outside the CDR3, taken from reference TRBV7-3 and TRBJ2-1): GAGVSQTPSNKVTEKGKYVELRCDPISGHTALYWYRQSLGQGPEFLIYFQGTGAADDSGLPNDRFFAVRPEGSVSTLKIQRTERGDSAVYLCASSLMGTKLGEQFFGPGTRLTVL.

The chain joins TRBV20-1 to TRBJ2-1; TRBD2 matches 12 bases. The junction had 5 bases not matched to a gene; V was cut back by 3 bases and J by 8 bases. CDR1 and CDR2 (germline): DFQATT, SNEGSKA (reference sequence). The CDR3 runs 14 residues. The CDR3 spells CSARGLAGRDEQFF. In nucleotides, the CDR3 is TGCAGTGCTAGGGGACTAGCGGGTAGGGATGAGCAGTTCTTC.